The 5 T cell receptor beta chains below come from one sample, sequenced in a study of a mutant IDH1 vaccine in newly diagnosed glioma (dated by TCRdb to about 2021). Interpreted using the paper, the time point label stands for: baseline, week 1 (first vaccination visit). The treatment or condition label corresponds to: pre-vaccination baseline after standard-of-care therapy. Receptors were amplified or captured by the immunoSEQ multiplex PCR assay. TCRdb mirrors the immuneACCESS table, restricted to in-frame sequences. Some clones are absent from its copies; in checked studies, under half trace to an unresolved V gene, and the reason for the others is unknown. This sample holds about 88,000 clones; more than 65% were observed only once. 5.3% of the sample is taken by the ten largest. This material consisted of PBMCs, taken from a glioma patient treated with radiotherapy, temozolomide or both. The receptors were sampled from a man aged 40-49 years with glioma. Some clones in this sample may be carry-over from other donors' samples.

V gene TRBV5-1 combines with J gene TRBJ2-7, with TRBD2 identical over 8 bases. J lost 9 bases, V lost 4 bases, and 9 bases had no gene match. The CDR3 loop spans 13 amino acids. The V gene's germline CDR1 is SGHRS and CDR2 YFSETQ. The CDR3 spells CASSLGRVGGQYF. The CDR3 nucleotides are TGCGCCAGCAGCCTCGGGAGGGTTGGAGGGCAGTACTTC.

The chain carries TRBV29-1 and TRBJ1-1; D not certain. CDR1 and CDR2 from the germline V gene are SQVTM and ANQGSEA. This CDR3 contains 12 residues. V was clipped by 5 bases and J by 9 bases, with 16 bases between them. CDR3 in DNA: TGCAGCGTTACCGTCGGCGACCGGCAAGCTTTCTTT. Its translation is CSVTVGDRQAFF.

The chain is built from TRBV29-1 and TRBJ1-1, with TRBD1 matching over 7 bases. Trimming took 4 bases from V and 4 from J; bases not matched to a gene: 6. CDR3 length: 13 amino acids. Germline CDR1 reads SQVTM; CDR2 reads ANQGSEA. This chain's CDR3 is CSVVTTGSTEAFF. The CDR3 DNA reads as TGCAGCGTTGTCACGACAGGGTCCACTGAAGCTTTCTTT.

The chain uses TRBV6-5 and TRBJ1-5; 7 bases line up with TRBD1. The CDR3 totals 14 residues. Per the germline V gene, CDR1 is MNHEY and CDR2 is SVGAGI. The V segment lost 6 bases and the J segment 7 bases; nucleotides outside the gene matches: 9. The chain's CDR3 is CASSRGQSGQPQHF. CDR3 coding DNA: TGTGCCAGCAGCCGGGGACAGTCGGGACAGCCCCAGCATTTT.

The V and J genes are TRBV6-5 and TRBJ1-1; D is undetermined. V was trimmed by 0 bases and J by 1 base, leaving 9 bases between them. Germline V gene sequence: CDR1 MNHEY, CDR2 SVGAGI. This CDR3 has 15 amino acids. The CDR3 protein is CASSYSKLENTEAFF. In DNA form, the CDR3 reads TGTGCCAGCAGTTACTCGAAATTGGAGAACACTGAAGCTTTCTTT.